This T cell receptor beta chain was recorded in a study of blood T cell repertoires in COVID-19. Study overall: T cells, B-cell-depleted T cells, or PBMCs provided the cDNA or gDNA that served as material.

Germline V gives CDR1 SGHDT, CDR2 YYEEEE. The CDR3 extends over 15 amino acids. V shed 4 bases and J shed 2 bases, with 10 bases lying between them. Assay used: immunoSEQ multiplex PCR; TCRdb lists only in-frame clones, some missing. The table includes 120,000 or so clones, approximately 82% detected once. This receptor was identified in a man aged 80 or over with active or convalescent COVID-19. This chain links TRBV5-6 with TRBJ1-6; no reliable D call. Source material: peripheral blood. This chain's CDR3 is CASSTRSPYNSPLHF. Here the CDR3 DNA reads TGTGCCAGCAGCACCAGGTCGCCCTATAATTCACCCCTCCACTTT.